This is a list of T cell receptor beta chains from one sample in a study of blood T cell repertoires in COVID-19. This table comes from immunoSEQ multiplex PCR, and its TCRdb copy is limited to in-frame clones, with some not included. Of 300,000 or so clones listed, more than 75% are singletons. Sequencing input: peripheral blood. The origin of the receptors is a woman aged 45-60 years with acute or convalescent COVID-19. Each CDR3 is given with its conserved first and last residue. D genes are given only for firm matches. The size field is filled for only some rows; it gives once, few, many or a size class.

clone_size: NA; v_call: TRBV28; j_call: TRBJ1-2; d_call: NA; cdr3_nt: TGTGCCAGCACCCCCGTAGAGGGAATCTATGGCTACACCTTC; cdr3_aa: CASTPVEGIYGYTF
clone_size: NA; v_call: TRBV5-6; j_call: TRBJ2-7; d_call: TRBD1; cdr3_nt: TGTGCCAGCAGCCCAGGACAGGCGCCTTCCTACGAGCAGTACTTC; cdr3_aa: CASSPGQAPSYEQYF
clone_size: NA; v_call: TRBV4-2; j_call: TRBJ1-1; d_call: TRBD1; cdr3_nt: TGTGCCAGCAGCCAAGAGGACAGGGGGGCTACTGAAGCTTTCTTT; cdr3_aa: CASSQEDRGATEAFF
clone_size: NA; v_call: TRBV9; j_call: TRBJ1-5; d_call: NA; cdr3_nt: TGTGCCAGCAGCGTGGGGGGTTTACAGCAGCCCCAGCATTTT; cdr3_aa: CASSVGGLQQPQHF
clone_size: NA; v_call: TRBV6-6; j_call: TRBJ1-1; d_call: TRBD1; cdr3_nt: TGTGCCAGCGCCACGGAACAGGGGAAAGCTTTCTTT; cdr3_aa: CASATEQGKAFF
clone_size: NA; v_call: TRBV7-3; j_call: TRBJ2-1; d_call: NA; cdr3_nt: TGTGCCAGCAGCTTTGATTATAGGGGGTTCAATGAGCAGTTCTTC; cdr3_aa: CASSFDYRGFNEQFF
clone_size: NA; v_call: TRBV12-3/TRBV12-4; j_call: TRBJ1-1; d_call: NA; cdr3_nt: TGTGCCAGCAGTTTCCGTTCGAACACTGAAGCTTTCTTT; cdr3_aa: CASSFRSNTEAFF
clone_size: NA; v_call: TRBV9; j_call: TRBJ2-3; d_call: TRBD2; cdr3_nt: TGTGCCAGCAGCGTAACTAGCGGGAGTTGGGATACGCAGTATTTT; cdr3_aa: CASSVTSGSWDTQYF
clone_size: NA; v_call: TRBV14; j_call: TRBJ2-1; d_call: NA; cdr3_nt: TGTGCCAGCAGCCAAGATCTAATGGTGAGATCCTACAATGAGCAGTTCTTC; cdr3_aa: CASSQDLMVRSYNEQFF
clone_size: NA; v_call: TRBV18; j_call: TRBJ2-7; d_call: TRBD2; cdr3_nt: TGTGCCAGCTCACCACCGGTAGCGGGGGGGTCGGGCGAGCAGTACTTC; cdr3_aa: CASSPPVAGGSGEQYF
clone_size: NA; v_call: TRBV4-2; j_call: TRBJ2-1; d_call: TRBD2; cdr3_nt: TGTGCCAGCAGCCAAGCTCCGGGACTAGCGGGAGATGATGAGCAGTTCTTC; cdr3_aa: CASSQAPGLAGDDEQFF
clone_size: few; v_call: TRBV6-5; j_call: TRBJ1-5; d_call: TRBD1; cdr3_nt: TGTGCCAGCGGGACAGGCGGTAATCAGCCCCAGCATTTT; cdr3_aa: CASGTGGNQPQHF
clone_size: NA; v_call: TRBV18; j_call: TRBJ2-3; d_call: NA; cdr3_nt: TGTGCCAGCTCACCATCTACAGGGTATAGCACAGATACGCAGTATTTT; cdr3_aa: CASSPSTGYSTDTQYF
clone_size: NA; v_call: TRBV6-2/TRBV6-3; j_call: TRBJ2-7; d_call: NA; cdr3_nt: TGTGCCAGCAGTTACGGAGCTGGGGAGCAGTACTTC; cdr3_aa: CASSYGAGEQYF
clone_size: NA; v_call: TRBV28; j_call: TRBJ1-2; d_call: TRBD1; cdr3_nt: TGTGCCAGCAGTTGGGCTCGGACAGGGGTTGATGGCTACACCTTC; cdr3_aa: CASSWARTGVDGYTF
clone_size: NA; v_call: TRBV7-8; j_call: TRBJ2-5; d_call: TRBD2; cdr3_nt: TGTGCCAGCATCCCCCTAGCGGGAGGCCAAGAGACCCAGTACTTC; cdr3_aa: CASIPLAGGQETQYF
clone_size: NA; v_call: TRBV11-2; j_call: TRBJ2-3; d_call: TRBD1; cdr3_nt: TGTGCCAGCATCCTCACAGGGGGCGTCCCAGATACGCAGTATTTT; cdr3_aa: CASILTGGVPDTQYF
clone_size: once; v_call: TRBV30; j_call: TRBJ1-3; d_call: TRBD1; cdr3_nt: TGTGCCTGGAGTGAAGACAGGGGGGGCACCATATATTTT; cdr3_aa: CAWSEDRGGTIYF
clone_size: NA; v_call: TRBV7-2; j_call: TRBJ2-7; d_call: TRBD2; cdr3_nt: TGTGCCAGCAGCCGCCCTAGCGGGACGACCTACGAGCAGTACTTC; cdr3_aa: CASSRPSGTTYEQYF
clone_size: NA; v_call: TRBV7-7; j_call: TRBJ2-6; d_call: NA; cdr3_nt: TGTGCTAGCAGCTTGGGGGGAGCTGGGGCCAACGTCCTGACTTTC; cdr3_aa: CASSLGGAGANVLTF
clone_size: NA; v_call: TRBV27; j_call: TRBJ1-2; d_call: TRBD1; cdr3_nt: TGTGCCAGCAGTTTACAGGGGGCGGATGGCTACACCTTC; cdr3_aa: CASSLQGADGYTF
clone_size: NA; v_call: TRBV29-1; j_call: TRBJ2-1; d_call: TRBD1; cdr3_nt: TGCAGCGTGCACTCCGGGACAGGGAAGCGCTACAATGAGCAGTTCTTC; cdr3_aa: CSVHSGTGKRYNEQFF
clone_size: NA; v_call: TRBV27; j_call: TRBJ1-5; d_call: NA; cdr3_nt: TGTGCCAGCAGTAGGGGGAGCAATCAGCCCCAGCATTTT; cdr3_aa: CASSRGSNQPQHF
clone_size: NA; v_call: TRBV19; j_call: TRBJ2-1; d_call: TRBD2; cdr3_nt: TGTGCCAGCAGCCCCTGGACTAGCGGGAGGGCCCGGGACAATGAGCAGTTCTTC; cdr3_aa: CASSPWTSGRARDNEQFF
clone_size: NA; v_call: TRBV30; j_call: TRBJ2-6; d_call: NA; cdr3_nt: TGTGCCTGGAGTGACCGGGGGAGAGGGGCCAACGTCCTGACTTTC; cdr3_aa: CAWSDRGRGANVLTF
clone_size: NA; v_call: TRBV10-1; j_call: TRBJ2-3; d_call: TRBD1; cdr3_nt: TGCGCCAGCAGTAAGGACAGGGCAGATACGCAGTATTTT; cdr3_aa: CASSKDRADTQYF
clone_size: few; v_call: TRBV6-5; j_call: TRBJ1-5; d_call: NA; cdr3_nt: TGTGCCAGCAGCAATAGCAATCAGCCCCAGCATTTT; cdr3_aa: CASSNSNQPQHF
clone_size: NA; v_call: TRBV9; j_call: TRBJ2-7; d_call: NA; cdr3_nt: TGTGCCAGCAGCGCGCAGGTTGGGTACGAGCAGTACTTC; cdr3_aa: CASSAQVGYEQYF
clone_size: NA; v_call: TRBV6-1; j_call: TRBJ1-2; d_call: TRBD1; cdr3_nt: TGTGCCAGCAGTGACCTACTTTCTGACAGGGGGCGGACCTATGGCTACACCTTC; cdr3_aa: CASSDLLSDRGRTYGYTF
clone_size: NA; v_call: TRBV7-8; j_call: TRBJ2-7; d_call: TRBD1; cdr3_nt: TGTGCCAGCAGCCCCAGAGGGACAGGGCGTAACACCTACGAGCAGTACTTC; cdr3_aa: CASSPRGTGRNTYEQYF
clone_size: NA; v_call: TRBV7-3; j_call: TRBJ2-5; d_call: TRBD2; cdr3_nt: TGTGCCAGCAGCTTAGGAGCTAGCGGGAGCGGTGAGACCCAGTACTTC; cdr3_aa: CASSLGASGSGETQYF
clone_size: NA; v_call: TRBV9; j_call: TRBJ2-7; d_call: TRBD2; cdr3_nt: TGTGCCAGCAGCGTGGGACTAGCCGACGACACCTACGAGCAGTACTTC; cdr3_aa: CASSVGLADDTYEQYF
clone_size: NA; v_call: TRBV2; j_call: TRBJ1-1; d_call: NA; cdr3_nt: TGTGCCAGCAGTGAGGGACTCATTTATGTTAGAGCTTTCTTT; cdr3_aa: CASSEGLIYVRAFF